Given below is one T cell receptor (beta chain) in context. The data originate from a study of T cell changes during pregnancy in multiple sclerosis. Clones were read by immunoSEQ multiplex PCR, and TCRdb kept only the in-frame ones, dropping some. The repertoire holds about 38,000 clones, roughly 89% seen once, with under 6.5% in the top ten. Trimming took 7 bases from V and 0 from J; bases not matched to a gene: 10. CDR3 length: 16 amino acids. From germline, CDR1 is LGHNT and CDR2 FRNRAP. The material sequenced was CD8+ T cells from peripheral blood mononuclear cells, taken in the second trimester of pregnancy. The chain employs TRBV12-5 and TRBJ2-3, with TRBD2 matching over 7 bases. This clonotype was obtained from a female donor with multiple sclerosis, enrolled in a pregnancy study. CDR3 nucleotides: TGTGCTAGTGAGGGACGGGAGGACGTAAGCACAGATACGCAGTATTTT. It codes for CASEGREDVSTDTQYF.